The TCR beta chain described here comes from a study of T cell responses to AZD1222 COVID-19 vaccine. The study's findings and limits: Donors were mostly white British, more females; clonal diversity possibly underestimated. Spike-specific TCR depth and breadth grew after two AZD1222 doses. Repertoire sampling was restricted to post-peak T cell response timepoints.

Note on this clone: Its antigen is as yet unknown.

Sequencing was performed with immunoSEQ multiplex PCR; in TCRdb, only in-frame clones are kept and a portion is missing. The repertoire holds 110,000 to 150,000 clones, with 88% as singletons. Looked up from germline, CDR1 is SGHRS and CDR2 is YFSETQ. This CDR3 is built from 15 residues. V was clipped by 0 bases and J by 4 bases, with 13 bases between them. This TCR was recovered from an adult who received the AZD1222 COVID-19 vaccine. The rearrangement links TRBV5-1 to TRBJ1-2; D unclear. The specimen was peripheral blood, collected 28 days after the second AZD1222 dose. CDR3 sequence: CASSLAGSEGYGYTF. The CDR3 coding sequence is TGCGCCAGCAGCTTGGCCGGGTCCGAGGGCTATGGCTACACCTTC.